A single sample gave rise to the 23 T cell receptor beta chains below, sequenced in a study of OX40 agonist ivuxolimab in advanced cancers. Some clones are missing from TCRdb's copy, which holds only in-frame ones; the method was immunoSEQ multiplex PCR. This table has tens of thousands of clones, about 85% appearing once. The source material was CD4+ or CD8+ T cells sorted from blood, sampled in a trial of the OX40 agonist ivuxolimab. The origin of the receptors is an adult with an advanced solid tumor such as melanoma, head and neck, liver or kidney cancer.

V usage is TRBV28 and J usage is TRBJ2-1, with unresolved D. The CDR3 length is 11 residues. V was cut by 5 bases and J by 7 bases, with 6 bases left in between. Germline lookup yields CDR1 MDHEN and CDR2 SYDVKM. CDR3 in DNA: TGTGCCAGCAGTGTGGGGAATGAGCAGTTCTTC. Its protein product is CASSVGNEQFF. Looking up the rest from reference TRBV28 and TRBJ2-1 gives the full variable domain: DVKVTQSSRYLVKRTGEKVFLECVQDMDHENMFWYRQDPGLGLRLIYFSYDVKMKEKGDIPEGYSVSREKKERFSLILESASTNQTSMYLCASSVGNEQFFGPGTRLTVL.

CDR3 in amino acids: CASSGSGTGVDYEQFF. CDR3 in DNA: TGCGCCAGCAGCGGATCCGGGACAGGGGTCGATTATGAGCAGTTCTTC. The chain couples TRBV5-1 to TRBJ2-1; 10 bases map to TRBD1. Germline values: CDR1 SGHRS, CDR2 YFSETQ. The CDR3 runs to 16 residues. V shed 4 bases and J 8 bases; nucleotides not matched to a gene: 12.

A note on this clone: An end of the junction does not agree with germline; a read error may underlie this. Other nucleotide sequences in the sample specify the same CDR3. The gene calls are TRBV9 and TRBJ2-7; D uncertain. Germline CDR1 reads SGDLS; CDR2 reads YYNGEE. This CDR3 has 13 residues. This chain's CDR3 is CASSFAGVGEQYF. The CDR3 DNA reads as TGCGCCAGCAGCTTCGCCGGAGTGGGCGAGCAGTACTTC.

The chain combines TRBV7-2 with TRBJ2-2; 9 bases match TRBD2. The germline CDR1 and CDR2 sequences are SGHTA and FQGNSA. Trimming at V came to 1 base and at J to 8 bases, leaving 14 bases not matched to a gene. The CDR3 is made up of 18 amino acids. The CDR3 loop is CASSLELRAGLAGGELFF. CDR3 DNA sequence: TGTGCCAGCAGCTTAGAACTAAGGGCGGGACTAGCTGGGGGGGAGCTGTTTTTT.

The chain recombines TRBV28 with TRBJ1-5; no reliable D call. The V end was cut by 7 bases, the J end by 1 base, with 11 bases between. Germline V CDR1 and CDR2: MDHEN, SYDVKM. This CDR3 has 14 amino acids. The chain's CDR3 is CASIRTGSNQPQHF. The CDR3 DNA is TGTGCCAGCATCCGGACGGGGAGCAATCAGCCCCAGCATTTT.

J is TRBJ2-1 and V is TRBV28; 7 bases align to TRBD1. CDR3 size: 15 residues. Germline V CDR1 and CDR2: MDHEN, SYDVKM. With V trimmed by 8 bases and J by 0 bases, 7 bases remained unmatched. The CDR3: CASSRQGYSYNEQFF. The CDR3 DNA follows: TGTGCCAGCTCCCGACAGGGATACTCCTACAATGAGCAGTTCTTC.

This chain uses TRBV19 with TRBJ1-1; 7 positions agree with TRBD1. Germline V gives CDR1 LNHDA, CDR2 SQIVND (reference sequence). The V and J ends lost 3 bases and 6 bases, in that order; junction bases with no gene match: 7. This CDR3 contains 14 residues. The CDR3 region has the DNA TGTGCCAGTAGTATGATGAGGGGGCTCCCTGAAGCTTTCTTT. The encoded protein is CASSMMRGLPEAFF.

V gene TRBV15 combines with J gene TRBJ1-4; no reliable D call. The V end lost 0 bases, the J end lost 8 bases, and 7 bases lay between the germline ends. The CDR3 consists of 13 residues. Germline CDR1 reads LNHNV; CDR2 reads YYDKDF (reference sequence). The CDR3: CATSREAGEKLFF. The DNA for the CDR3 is TGTGCCACCAGCAGAGAAGCGGGGGAAAAACTGTTTTTT.

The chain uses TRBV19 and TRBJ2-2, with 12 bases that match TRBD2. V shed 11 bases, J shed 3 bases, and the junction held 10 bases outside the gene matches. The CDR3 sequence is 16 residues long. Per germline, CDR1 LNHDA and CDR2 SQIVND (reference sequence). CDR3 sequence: CAVGPGLAGYTGELFF. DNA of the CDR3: TGTGCCGTGGGGCCGGGACTAGCGGGTTACACCGGGGAGCTGTTTTTT.

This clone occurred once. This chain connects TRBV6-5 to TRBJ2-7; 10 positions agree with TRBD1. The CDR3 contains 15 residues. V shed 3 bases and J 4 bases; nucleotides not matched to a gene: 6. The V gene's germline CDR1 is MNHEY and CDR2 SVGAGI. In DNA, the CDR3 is TGTGCCAGCAGTTATCCGGGACAGGGGCTATACGAGCAGTACTTC. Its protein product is CASSYPGQGLYEQYF.

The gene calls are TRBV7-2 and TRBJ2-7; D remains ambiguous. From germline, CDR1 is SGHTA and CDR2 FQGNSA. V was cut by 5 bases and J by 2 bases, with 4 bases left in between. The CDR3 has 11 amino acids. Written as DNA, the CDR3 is TGTGCCAGCAGCCCCGCCTACGAGCAGTACTTC. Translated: CASSPAYEQYF.

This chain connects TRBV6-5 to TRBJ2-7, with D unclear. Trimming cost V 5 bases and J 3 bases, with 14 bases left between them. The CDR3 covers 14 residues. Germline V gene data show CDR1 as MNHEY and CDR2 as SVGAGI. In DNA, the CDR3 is TGTGCCAGCAGTACTGACAACCCCGGCTACGAGCAGTACTTC. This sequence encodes CASSTDNPGYEQYF.

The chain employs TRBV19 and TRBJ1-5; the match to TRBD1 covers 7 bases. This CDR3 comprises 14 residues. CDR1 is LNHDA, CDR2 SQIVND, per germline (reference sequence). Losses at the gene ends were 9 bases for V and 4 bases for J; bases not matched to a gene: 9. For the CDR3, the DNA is TGTGCCAGCAGCCCGGGACAGAAGAATCAGCCCCAGCATTTT. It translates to CASSPGQKNQPQHF.

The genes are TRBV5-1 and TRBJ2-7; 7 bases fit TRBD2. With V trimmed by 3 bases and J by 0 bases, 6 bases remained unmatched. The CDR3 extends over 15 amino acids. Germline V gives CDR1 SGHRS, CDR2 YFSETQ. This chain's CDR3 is CASSSGRTYSYEQYF. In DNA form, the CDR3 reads TGCGCCAGCAGCTCCGGGAGGACGTACTCCTACGAGCAGTACTTC.

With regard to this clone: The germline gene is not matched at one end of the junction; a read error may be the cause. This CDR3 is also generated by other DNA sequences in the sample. The DNA for the CDR3 is TGCAGCGCTAGCGGGAGGAACACCGGGGAACTGTTTTTT. It encodes CSASGRNTGELFF. The V gene is TRBV29-1, the J gene TRBJ2-2; 11 nucleotides align to TRBD2. The length of the CDR3 is 13 residues. CDR1 is SQVTM and CDR2 is ANQGSEA in the germline V gene.

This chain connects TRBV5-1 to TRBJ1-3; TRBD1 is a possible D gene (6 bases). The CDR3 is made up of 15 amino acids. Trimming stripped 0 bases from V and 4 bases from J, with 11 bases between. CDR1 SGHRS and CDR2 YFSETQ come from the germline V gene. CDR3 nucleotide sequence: TGCGCCAGCAGCTTGGAGGGGGTCTCAGGAAACACCATATATTTT. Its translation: CASSLEGVSGNTIYF.

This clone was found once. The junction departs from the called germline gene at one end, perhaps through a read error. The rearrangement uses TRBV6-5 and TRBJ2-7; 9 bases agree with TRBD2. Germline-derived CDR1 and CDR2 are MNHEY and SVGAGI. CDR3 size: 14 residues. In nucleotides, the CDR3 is TGTGCCAGCAGTTACCTACAGGGCGCGGGACTAGCCGGGTTC. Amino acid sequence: CASSYLQGAGLAGF.

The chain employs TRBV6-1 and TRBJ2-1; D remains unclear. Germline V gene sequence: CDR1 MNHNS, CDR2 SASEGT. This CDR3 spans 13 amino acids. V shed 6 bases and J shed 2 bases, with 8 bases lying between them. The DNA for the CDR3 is TGTGCCAGCAGCCATGGGACCTACAATGAGCAGTTCTTC. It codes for CASSHGTYNEQFF.

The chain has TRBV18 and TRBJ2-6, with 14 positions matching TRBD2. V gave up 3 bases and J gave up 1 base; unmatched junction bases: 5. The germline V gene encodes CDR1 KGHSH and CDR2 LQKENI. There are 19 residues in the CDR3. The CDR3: CASSPRLAGGESGANVLTF. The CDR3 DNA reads TGTGCCAGCTCACCGCGACTAGCGGGAGGGGAATCTGGGGCCAACGTCCTGACTTTC.

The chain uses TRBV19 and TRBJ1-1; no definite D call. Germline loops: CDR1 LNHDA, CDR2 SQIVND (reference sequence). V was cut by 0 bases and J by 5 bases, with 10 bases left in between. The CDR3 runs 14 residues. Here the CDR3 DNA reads TGTGCCAGTAGTATAGATTTTAGGAGGACTGAAGCTTTCTTT. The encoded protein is CASSIDFRRTEAFF. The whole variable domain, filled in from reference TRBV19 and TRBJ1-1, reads DGGITQSPKYLFRKEGQNVTLSCEQNLNHDAMYWYRQDPGQGLRLIYYSQIVNDFQKGDIAEGYSVSREKKESFPLTVTSAQKNPTAFYLCASSIDFRRTEAFFGQGTRLTVV.

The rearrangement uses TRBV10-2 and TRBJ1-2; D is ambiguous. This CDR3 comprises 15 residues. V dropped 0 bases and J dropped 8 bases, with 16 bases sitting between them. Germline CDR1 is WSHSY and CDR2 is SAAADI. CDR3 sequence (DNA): TGCGCCAGCAGTGAGTCGCAGGACGGATTCTCCGGCTACACCTTC. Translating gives CASSESQDGFSGYTF.

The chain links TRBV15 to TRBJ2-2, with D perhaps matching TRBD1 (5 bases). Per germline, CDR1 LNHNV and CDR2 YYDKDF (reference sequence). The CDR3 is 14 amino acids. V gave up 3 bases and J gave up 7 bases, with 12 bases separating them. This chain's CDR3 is CATSRDKGLGELFF. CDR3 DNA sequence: TGTGCCACCAGCAGGGACAAGGGGCTCGGGGAGCTGTTTTTT.

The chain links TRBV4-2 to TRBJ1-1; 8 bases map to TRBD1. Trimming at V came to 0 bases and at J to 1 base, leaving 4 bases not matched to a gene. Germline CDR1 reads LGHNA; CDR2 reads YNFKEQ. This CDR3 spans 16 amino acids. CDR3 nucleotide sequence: TGTGCCAGCAGCCAAGATTGGACAGGGCCGAACACTGAAGCTTTCTTT. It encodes CASSQDWTGPNTEAFF.